The 12 T cell receptor beta chains below were found in one sample sequenced in a study of blood T cell repertoires in COVID-19. TCRdb keeps only in-frame clones here, not all; method: immunoSEQ multiplex PCR. The top ten hold roughly 8.6% of the sample, which has roughly 230,000 clones, around 83% seen once. Specimen: peripheral blood. These receptors originate from a man aged 40-50 years with active or convalescent COVID-19.

V is TRBV29-1 and J is TRBJ2-3, with D unresolved. The germline V and J ends were trimmed by 5 bases and 4 bases, with 7 bases remaining between them. The germline CDR1 and CDR2 sequences are SQVTM and ANQGSEA. This CDR3 has 11 amino acids. DNA of the CDR3: TGCAGCGTTCCTATCGCAGATACGCAGTATTTT. Amino acids: CSVPIADTQYF.

The CDR3 loop is CASSIHRTSSPLHF. The CDR3 bases are TGTGCCAGTAGTATTCACAGGACATCTTCACCCCTCCACTTT. The genes are TRBV19 and TRBJ1-6; weak D call: TRBD1 (5 bases). CDR3 length: 14 residues. Germline CDR1 LNHDA, CDR2 SQIVND (reference sequence). V lost 3 bases, J lost 9 bases, and 12 bases lay in between.

This clone was recorded only once. CDR3 in DNA: TGCGCCAGCATATGGGACAGGCCAAACACCGGGGAGCTGTTTTTT. Protein sequence: CASIWDRPNTGELFF. This sequence joins TRBV5-1 and TRBJ2-2; 8 bases line up with TRBD1. This CDR3 contains 15 residues. Germline V lookup: CDR1 SGHRS, CDR2 YFSETQ. V trimming: 6 bases; J trimming: 2 bases; junction bases outside the gene matches: 6.

This chain links TRBV19 with TRBJ1-1; weak D call: TRBD1 (5 bases). CDR1 is LNHDA, CDR2 SQIVND, per germline (reference sequence). The CDR3 has 13 residues. Trimming took 7 bases from V and 8 from J, leaving 17 bases between them. This chain's CDR3 is CASNNRQGGEAFF. CDR3 DNA sequence: TGTGCCAGTAACAATAGGCAGGGCGGCGAAGCTTTCTTT. The whole variable domain, remainder taken from reference TRBV19 and TRBJ1-1, is DGGITQSPKYLFRKEGQNVTLSCEQNLNHDAMYWYRQDPGQGLRLIYYSQIVNDFQKGDIAEGYSVSREKKESFPLTVTSAQKNPTAFYLCASNNRQGGEAFFGQGTRLTVV.

V and J are TRBV7-9 and TRBJ2-1; 9 positions agree with TRBD1. CDR1 SEHNR and CDR2 FQNEAQ come from the germline V gene (reference sequence). Losses at the gene ends were 4 bases for V and 2 bases for J; bases not matched to a gene: 3. This CDR3 contains 15 residues. This chain's CDR3 is CASSSRQGAYNEQFF. The CDR3 region has the DNA TGTGCCAGCAGCTCCAGACAGGGGGCCTACAATGAGCAGTTCTTC.

This sequence joins TRBV4-3 and TRBJ1-2, with D maybe TRBD1 (5 bases). This CDR3 comprises 13 residues. The ends were cut back, 1 base at V and 7 bases at J, with 10 bases in the middle. Germline assignment: CDR1 LGHNA and CDR2 YSLEER. The CDR3: CASSQAQGGGYTF. The CDR3 nucleotides are TGCGCCAGCAGCCAAGCGCAGGGCGGTGGCTACACCTTC.

This sequence joins TRBV7-3 and TRBJ2-1, with D possibly matching TRBD1 (6 bases). Germline V lookup: CDR1 SGHTA, CDR2 FQGTGA. The CDR3 runs to 13 residues. The V and J ends lost 5 bases and 7 bases respectively, with 12 bases between them. CDR3 protein: CASSTGSGNEQFF. In DNA, the CDR3 is TGTGCCAGCAGCACAGGGTCGGGTAATGAGCAGTTCTTC.

The gene calls are TRBV30 and TRBJ2-7; D unclear. This CDR3 contains 12 residues. The germline gives CDR1 GTSNPN, CDR2 SVGIG (reference sequence). V was clipped by 3 bases and J by 2 bases, with 8 bases between them. CDR3 DNA sequence: TGTGCCTGGAGCATGGCAGCCTACGAGCAGTACTTC. The encoded protein is CAWSMAAYEQYF.

The chain joins TRBV6-2 or TRBV6-3 to TRBJ1-5; TRBD1 matches 8 bases. Per germline, CDR1 MNHEY and CDR2 SVGEGT. With V trimmed by 3 bases and J by 7 bases, 11 bases remained unmatched. The CDR3 has 16 amino acids. CDR3 residues: CASSYRTGWVGQPQHF. The CDR3 nucleotides read TGTGCCAGCAGTTATCGGACAGGGTGGGTCGGCCAGCCCCAGCATTTT.

The chain employs TRBV15 and TRBJ2-5; 10 bases map to TRBD2. Germline loops: CDR1 LNHNV, CDR2 YYDKDF (reference sequence). V trimming: 5 bases; J trimming: 5 bases; junction bases outside the gene matches: 17. The CDR3 is 18 residues long. CDR3 sequence: CATSLSTQAGGARETQYF. The CDR3 DNA is TGTGCCACCAGCCTTTCGACACAAGCGGGGGGGGCCCGGGAGACCCAGTACTTC. Complete variable domain (other parts from reference TRBV15 and TRBJ2-5): DAMVIQNPRYQVTQFGKPVTLSCSQTLNHNVMYWYQQKSSQAPKLLFHYYDKDFNNEADTPDNFQSRRPNTSFCFLDIRSPGLGDTAMYLCATSLSTQAGGARETQYFGPGTRLLVL.

J is TRBJ1-1 and V is TRBV30; weak D call: TRBD1 (5 bases). Trimming took off 8 bases at V and 4 bases at J, with 14 bases between the two ends. The germline V gene has CDR1 GTSNPN and CDR2 SVGIG (reference sequence). The length of the CDR3 is 12 residues. The CDR3 nucleotides are TGTGCCGGGCACCGGGGGGTCACTGAAGCTTTCTTT. Amino acids: CAGHRGVTEAFF.

The rearrangement links TRBV7-9 to TRBJ1-1, with D uncertain. This CDR3 comprises 17 residues. Germline CDR1 reads SEHNR; CDR2 reads FQNEAQ (reference sequence). V lost 2 bases, J lost 0 bases, and 16 bases lay in between. CDR3 residues: CASSLIGGHRMNTEAFF. CDR3 in DNA: TGTGCCAGCAGCTTAATCGGCGGGCACAGAATGAACACTGAAGCTTTCTTT.